The 2 T cell receptor beta chains below come from one sample, sequenced in a study of response to subunit inactivated influenza vaccine. TCRdb processed the RT-PCR reads anew with MiXCR; each CDR3 protein has one entry. Among some 550,000 distinct CDR3 sequences, approximately 20% were seen once, and the ten largest hold 2.8%. This sample also belongs to another study, concerning T cells expressing NK-cell markers. In that study: Libraries used 5'RACE template switching adding universal primer site and UMIs.

The source was CD4+ T cells sorted from PBMCs, collected roughly 12 days after vaccination. The receptors stem from a man over 45 who received an inactivated influenza vaccine.

This clonotype was counted only a few times. The genes are TRBV6-2 or TRBV6-3 and TRBJ2-5, with TRBD2 as a possible D gene (6 bases). Per germline, CDR1 MNHEY and CDR2 SVGEGT. CDR3 size: 16 residues. V lost 4 bases, J lost 4 bases, and 19 bases lay in between. The CDR3 DNA reads TGTGCCAGCAGTTCAATAAGGGCGGGGTTCACAGAGACCCAGTACTTC. Residues: CASSSIRAGFTETQYF.

This clonotype was seen a handful of times. The V and J genes are TRBV20-1 and TRBJ2-7; no definite D call. Germline-derived CDR1 and CDR2 are DFQATT and SNEGSKA (reference sequence). This CDR3 region has 14 residues. V was trimmed by 6 bases and J by 0 bases, leaving 15 bases between them. For the CDR3, the DNA is TGCAGTGCAGAAGGACGCACGAGCTCCTACGAGCAGTACTTC. Its protein is CSAEGRTSSYEQYF.